The present TCR beta chain was sequenced within a study of cytotoxic CD8 clonotypes in ibrutinib-treated CLL. Deep sequencing aimed at 1 in 200,000 to 1 in 1 million T cells' resolution. Only in-frame clones appear in the TCRdb table, and some are missing; sequencing was by immunoSEQ multiplex PCR. This repertoire shows some 300,000 clones, 80% found once; its top ten account for 5.5% to 8%. This clone was observed many times. V lost 5 bases, J lost 6 bases, and 8 bases stayed unmatched. CDR1 and CDR2 from the germline V gene are MDHEN and SYDVKM. The CDR3 sequence is 15 residues long. The chain uses TRBV28 and TRBJ2-1, with 9 bases that match TRBD2. This clonotype was sampled from a human donor with chronic lymphocytic leukemia. The sample was PBMCs, taken before ibrutinib treatment. Here the CDR3 DNA reads TGTGCCAGCAGTGTATTAGCGGGGGAAGGCAATGAGCAGTTCTTC. It yields the protein CASSVLAGEGNEQFF. Together with reference TRBV28 and TRBJ2-1, the CDR3 gives the full variable domain: DVKVTQSSRYLVKRTGEKVFLECVQDMDHENMFWYRQDPGLGLRLIYFSYDVKMKEKGDIPEGYSVSREKKERFSLILESASTNQTSMYLCASSVLAGEGNEQFFGPGTRLTVL.